One and the same sample provided the 32 T cell receptor beta chains below, sequenced in a study of blood T cell repertoires in COVID-19. Measured with immunoSEQ multiplex PCR; TCRdb has only the in-frame clones, and not every one. The sample yields tens of thousands of clones, around 74% seen once. Sequenced: peripheral blood. Every receptor here comes from a human donor in a cohort sampled during active COVID-19.

This clone appeared many times. The V gene is TRBV14, the J gene TRBJ1-1, with 7 bases fitting TRBD1. The ends lost 0 bases at V and 3 bases at J; junction bases unmatched: 10. Germline values: CDR1 SGHDN, CDR2 FVKESK. This CDR3 contains 17 residues. CDR3 in DNA: TGTGCCAGCAGCCAAGATGTTGGGACAGCGGCCCACACTGAAGCTTTCTTT. It is translated as CASSQDVGTAAHTEAFF. The whole variable domain, remainder taken from reference TRBV14 and TRBJ1-1, is EAGVTQFPSHSVIEKGQTVTLRCDPISGHDNLYWYRRVMGKEIKFLLHFVKESKQDESGMPNNRFLAERTGGTYSTLKVQPAELEDSGVYFCASSQDVGTAAHTEAFFGQGTRLTVV.

The CDR3 DNA sequence: TGTGCCAGCAGCTCCAACACCGGTGAGGTGGGCAATCAGCCCCAGCATTTT. Amino acids: CASSSNTGEVGNQPQHF. The chain couples TRBV11-2 to TRBJ1-5; D is ambiguous. CDR1 is SGHAT, CDR2 FQNNGV, per germline. The CDR3 is 17 residues long. V lost 4 bases to trimming and J lost 2 bases, with 18 bases between them. Combining the CDR3 with reference TRBV11-2 and TRBJ1-5 gives the whole variable domain EAGVAQSPRYKIIEKRQSVAFWCNPISGHATLYWYQQILGQGPKLLIQFQNNGVVDDSQLPKDRFSAERLKGVDSTLKIQPAKLEDSAVYLCASSSNTGEVGNQPQHFGDGTRLSIL.

This chain joins TRBV7-2 and TRBJ2-7; no firm D call. The CDR3 sequence is 13 residues long. Per the germline V gene, CDR1 is SGHTA and CDR2 is FQGNSA. V lost 3 bases and J lost 12, with 18 bases in between. The CDR3 region is CASSFTRLSNPYF. The CDR3 nucleotides are TGTGCCAGCAGCTTTACTCGCCTTTCTAACCCGTACTTC. Supplemented by reference TRBV7-2 and TRBJ2-7, the full variable domain reads GAGVSQSPSNKVTEKGKDVELRCDPISGHTALYWYRQSLGQGLEFLIYFQGNSAPDKSGLPSDRFSAERTGGSVSTLTIQRTQQEDSAVYLCASSFTRLSNPYFGPGTRLTVT.

The chain links TRBV4-3 to TRBJ2-7; tentative D call: TRBD2 (6 bases). Trimming took 8 bases from V and 1 from J, leaving 12 bases between them. CDR3 length: 13 residues. Germline CDR1 reads LGHNA; CDR2 reads YSLEER. The CDR3 here is CASSVAGSYEQYF. The CDR3 nucleotides read TGCGCCAGCTCCGTGGCGGGGTCCTACGAGCAGTACTTC.

The V and J genes are TRBV19 and TRBJ1-2; D is uncertain. The germline gives CDR1 LNHDA, CDR2 SQIVND (reference sequence). Deletions cut 7 bases from V and 2 bases from J, with 17 bases between. The CDR3 totals 15 residues. CDR3 in DNA: TGTGCCAGTACCTCGGATGCTCGGGAGAACTATGGCTACACCTTC. Translated: CASTSDARENYGYTF.

This clone was seen a handful of times. The chain joins TRBV5-5 to TRBJ2-7; 9 bases match TRBD2. Germline V CDR1 and CDR2: SGHKS, YYEKEE (reference sequence). The V segment lost 2 bases and the J segment 3 bases; nucleotides outside the gene matches: 3. The CDR3 is made up of 14 amino acids. CDR3 sequence (DNA): TGTGCCAGCAGCTTCATAGCGGGGGACTACGAGCAGTACTTC. As protein: CASSFIAGDYEQYF.

V gene TRBV5-1 combines with J gene TRBJ1-3; 8 positions match TRBD1. The CDR3 runs to 15 residues. With V trimmed by 5 bases and J by 3 bases, 7 bases remained unmatched. Germline-derived CDR1 and CDR2 are SGHRS and YFSETQ. CDR3 DNA sequence: TGCGCCAGCAGGGACCTGACAGGGGTTGGAAACACCATATATTTT. This gives the protein CASRDLTGVGNTIYF.

The chain has TRBV7-9 and TRBJ1-3, with D unclear. This CDR3 has 12 amino acids. V lost 0 bases and J lost 15, with 12 bases in between. Germline V gene lookup returns CDR1 SEHNR and CDR2 FQNEAQ (reference sequence). The CDR3, as DNA: TGTGCCAGCAGCTTAGCCCCAGGCCAGTCATATTTT. Its protein product is CASSLAPGQSYF.

J is TRBJ1-2 and V is TRBV11-3; 11 positions match TRBD1. Germline assignment: CDR1 SGHNT and CDR2 YENEEA. The CDR3 totals 15 residues. J lost 4 bases, V lost 5 bases, and 6 bases had no gene match. The CDR3 protein is CASSLGTGGPYGYTF. The CDR3 region has the DNA TGTGCCAGCAGCCTCGGGACAGGGGGACCCTATGGCTACACCTTC.

CDR3 loop: CAWNGGGNYNEQFF. CDR3 nucleotides: TGTGCCTGGAATGGCGGGGGGAACTACAATGAGCAGTTCTTC. The gene calls are TRBV30 and TRBJ2-1; 8 bases are shared with TRBD2. This CDR3 is built from 14 residues. In germline, CDR1 is GTSNPN, CDR2 SVGIG (reference sequence). With 4 bases clipped from V and 3 bases from J, the junction kept 5 bases outside the gene matches.

The chain links TRBV7-9 to TRBJ2-3; TRBD2 aligns across 7 bases. V lost 5 bases, J lost 1 base, and 9 bases stayed unmatched. This CDR3 comprises 16 residues. CDR1 and CDR2 from the germline V gene are SEHNR and FQNEAQ (reference sequence). DNA of the CDR3: TGTGCCAGCAGCCCAGACGGCCTAGCGGGCACAGATACGCAGTATTTT. This encodes CASSPDGLAGTDTQYF. Complete variable domain (other parts from reference TRBV7-9 and TRBJ2-3): DTGVSQNPRHKITKRGQNVTFRCDPISEHNRLYWYRQTLGQGPEFLTYFQNEAQLEKSRLLSDRFSAERPKGSFSTLEIQRTEQGDSAMYLCASSPDGLAGTDTQYFGPGTRLTVL.

As DNA, the CDR3 is TGTGCCACCAGCCTCCCGGGGACAACGGCTAACTATGGCTACACCTTC. It codes for CATSLPGTTANYGYTF. This chain links TRBV15 with TRBJ1-2; D may be TRBD1 (6 bases). Per the germline V gene, CDR1 is LNHNV and CDR2 is YYDKDF (reference sequence). The germline V and J ends were trimmed by 5 bases and 0 bases, with 16 bases remaining between them. The CDR3 sequence is 16 residues long.

The chain links TRBV7-8 to TRBJ2-2; TRBD1 matches 8 bases. This CDR3 contains 16 residues. Germline-derived CDR1 and CDR2 are SGHVS and FQNEAQ. The junction had 11 bases not matched to a gene; V was cut back by 5 bases and J by 6 bases. CDR3 coding DNA: TGTGCCAGCAGCCCAGGGCAGGGGGCCTACCCCGGGGAGCTGTTTTTT. Its protein product is CASSPGQGAYPGELFF.

This rearrangement joins TRBV6-6 to TRBJ1-2; D gene uncertain. This CDR3 has 14 residues. The germline V gene has CDR1 MNHNY and CDR2 SVGAGI (reference sequence). Trimming pared 0 bases from V and 1 base from J, leaving 6 bases between. The CDR3 DNA is TGTGCCAGCAGTTACTCAACAAGTAACTATGGCTACACCTTC. As protein: CASSYSTSNYGYTF.

The V call is TRBV7-3, the J call TRBJ1-5; 7 bases line up with TRBD1. CDR1 and CDR2 (germline): SGHTA, FQGTGA. The V gene end was trimmed by 1 base and the J gene end by 0 bases; junction bases not matched to a gene: 12. CDR3 length: 19 amino acids. DNA for the CDR3: TGTGCCAGCAGCTTAAGTGGTCGGCAGGGGGTCCATAGCAATCAGCCCCAGCATTTT. It codes for CASSLSGRQGVHSNQPQHF.

This sequence joins TRBV5-6 and TRBJ1-2, with D unresolved. Germline V lookup: CDR1 SGHDT, CDR2 YYEEEE. Deletions cut 4 bases from V and 4 bases from J, with 20 bases between. This CDR3 has 16 residues. DNA of the CDR3: TGTGCCAGCAGCCAATTGGACGGGAGAGAGGTCTATGGCTACACCTTC. Encoded protein: CASSQLDGREVYGYTF. Complete variable domain (other parts from reference TRBV5-6 and TRBJ1-2): DAGVTQSPTHLIKTRGQQVTLRCSPKSGHDTVSWYQQALGQGPQFIFQYYEEEERQRGNFPDRFSGHQFPNYSSELNVNALLLGDSALYLCASSQLDGREVYGYTFGSGTRLTVV.

The chain combines TRBV6-1 with TRBJ2-5, with TRBD2 matching 14 bases. The ends lost 1 base at V and 5 bases at J; junction bases unmatched: 9. Germline V gene data show CDR1 as MNHNS and CDR2 as SASEGT. The CDR3 runs 18 residues. The CDR3, as DNA: TGTGCCAGCAGTGAAGGGATCTGGACTAGCGGGGGGATGGAGACCCAGTACTTC. Translated: CASSEGIWTSGGMETQYF.

The chain is built from TRBV9 and TRBJ2-3, with a possible D match to TRBD2 (5 bases). Per germline, CDR1 SGDLS and CDR2 YYNGEE. CDR3 length equals 13 residues. V lost 4 bases, J lost 3 bases, and 9 bases lay in between. CDR3 nucleotide sequence: TGTGCCAGCAGCTTTTGGACTACAGATACGCAGTATTTT. Its translation: CASSFWTTDTQYF.

V usage is TRBV7-2 and J usage is TRBJ2-1, with 11 bases identical to TRBD2. V was clipped by 6 bases and J by 2 bases; unmatched bases: 3. Germline V gene data show CDR1 as SGHTA and CDR2 as FQGNSA. This CDR3 comprises 15 residues. The CDR3 DNA sequence: TGTGCCAGCAGTCGTAGCGGGGGGGCCTACAATGAGCAGTTCTTC. This codes for CASSRSGGAYNEQFF.

This clone came up a few times. The J gene is TRBJ2-1, the V gene TRBV29-1; 7 nucleotides align to TRBD1. With 5 bases clipped from V and 7 bases from J, the junction kept 14 bases outside the gene matches. There are 15 residues in the CDR3. The germline CDR1 and CDR2 sequences are SQVTM and ANQGSEA. The CDR3 region is CSVSGQVERRNEQFF. In DNA, the CDR3 is TGCAGCGTTTCCGGACAGGTTGAGAGGAGGAATGAGCAGTTCTTC.

This sequence joins TRBV5-5 and TRBJ1-2; 10 bases match TRBD1. V lost 4 bases, J lost 2 bases, and 14 bases stayed unmatched. CDR1 SGHKS and CDR2 YYEKEE come from the germline V gene (reference sequence). The CDR3 has 18 residues. CDR3: CASSIAPSGTGANYGYTF. CDR3 nucleotides: TGTGCCAGCAGCATTGCCCCCTCCGGGACAGGGGCCAACTATGGCTACACCTTC.

The chain employs TRBV4-1 and TRBJ2-3; D not certain. Per the germline V gene, CDR1 is MGHRA and CDR2 is YSYEKL. V dropped 1 base and J dropped 2 bases, with 7 bases sitting between them. The CDR3 is 14 amino acids. DNA for the CDR3: TGCGCCAGCAGCCAAGGTCGACTCACAGATACGCAGTATTTT. Translation: CASSQGRLTDTQYF.

The V call is TRBV5-1, the J call TRBJ1-2; no definite D call. Trimming removed 0 bases from V and 4 bases from J, with 10 bases in between. The germline gives CDR1 SGHRS, CDR2 YFSETQ. The CDR3 totals 14 residues. The CDR3 DNA reads as TGCGCCAGCAGCTTGGACCCAGTCACCTATGGCTACACCTTC. Translation gives CASSLDPVTYGYTF.

V is TRBV3-1 (or the pseudogene TRBV3-2) and J is TRBJ1-6, with 10 bases aligning to TRBD1. The germline V gene has CDR1 LGHDT and CDR2 YNNKEL (reference sequence). With V trimmed by 3 bases and J by 7 bases, 3 bases remained unmatched. This CDR3 has 15 amino acids. The CDR3 region is CASSQGTGANSPLHF. The CDR3 DNA is TGTGCCAGCAGCCAGGGGACAGGGGCCAATTCACCCCTCCACTTT.

This chain connects TRBV30 to TRBJ2-7, with 10 bases identical to TRBD1. CDR3 length equals 16 residues. The V segment lost 0 bases and the J segment 2 bases; nucleotides outside the gene matches: 7. The germline V gene encodes CDR1 GTSNPN and CDR2 SVGIG (reference sequence). The CDR3 protein is CAWSVRWDRGTYEQYF. The CDR3 DNA sequence: TGTGCCTGGAGTGTACGTTGGGACAGGGGTACCTACGAGCAGTACTTC.

CDR3 DNA: TGTGCCACCAGTGAGGCAGGGGTCGGAAGCACCGGGGAGCTGTTTTTT. It translates to CATSEAGVGSTGELFF. The chain uses TRBV24-1 and TRBJ2-2, with D tentatively TRBD1 (6 bases). The CDR3 is 16 residues long. V dropped 4 bases and J dropped 4 bases, with 15 bases sitting between them. Germline V gene lookup returns CDR1 KGHDR and CDR2 SFDVKD.

The chain links TRBV7-2 to TRBJ2-6, with no clear D. Germline V gives CDR1 SGHTA, CDR2 FQGNSA. The CDR3 totals 14 residues. V was clipped by 3 bases and J by 1 base, with 4 bases between them. The chain's CDR3 is CASSFLSGANVLTF. The CDR3, as DNA: TGTGCCAGCAGCTTTCTATCTGGGGCCAACGTCCTGACTTTC. Drawing the rest from reference TRBV7-2 and TRBJ2-6, the complete variable domain is GAGVSQSPSNKVTEKGKDVELRCDPISGHTALYWYRQSLGQGLEFLIYFQGNSAPDKSGLPSDRFSAERTGGSVSTLTIQRTQQEDSAVYLCASSFLSGANVLTFGAGSRLTVL.

This clone was counted a few times. The rearrangement joins TRBV14 to TRBJ1-6; the D gene is possibly TRBD1 (5 bases). Trimming took off 4 bases at V and 11 bases at J, with 21 bases between the two ends. This CDR3 is 16 amino acids long. Germline lookup yields CDR1 SGHDN and CDR2 FVKESK. CDR3 in DNA: TGTGCCAGCAGCCCCTCATGGGGGGTATCGAAGGCACCCCTCCACTTT. Translated, it gives CASSPSWGVSKAPLHF.

This clone was recorded a few times. The chain carries TRBV28 and TRBJ1-2; D remains ambiguous. Germline loops: CDR1 MDHEN, CDR2 SYDVKM. V lost 7 bases and J lost 8, with 20 bases in between. This CDR3 spans 14 amino acids. The CDR3 here is CASTSLGLRGGYTF. The CDR3 bases are TGTGCCAGCACCTCCTTAGGGTTACGGGGAGGCTACACCTTC.

This chain uses TRBV5-4 with TRBJ2-6; 9 bases are shared with TRBD1. Unmatched junction bases numbered 4, after V lost 4 bases and J lost 2 bases. The CDR3 totals 16 residues. Germline V gene sequence: CDR1 SGHNT, CDR2 YYREEE (reference sequence). The CDR3 region is CASSPGQGAGANVLTF. For the CDR3, the DNA is TGTGCCAGCAGCCCGGGACAGGGAGCTGGGGCCAACGTCCTGACTTTC.

The chain uses TRBV24-1 and TRBJ2-3; 7 nucleotides match TRBD2. CDR3 size: 17 residues. In germline, CDR1 is KGHDR, CDR2 SFDVKD. V dropped 0 bases and J dropped 3; count of bases not matched to a gene: 8. The CDR3 sequence: CATSDLGGDLETDTQYF. The CDR3 nucleotides read TGTGCCACCAGTGATTTGGGGGGGGACCTTGAGACAGATACGCAGTATTTT.

The chain employs TRBV20-1 and TRBJ2-7; 9 bases map to TRBD2. Germline CDR1 is DFQATT and CDR2 is SNEGSKA (reference sequence). V was pared by 3 bases and J by 6 bases, with 12 bases of the junction left unmatched. There are 15 residues in the CDR3. The CDR3 sequence is CSASVLAGGPGEQYF. CDR3 nucleotides: TGCAGTGCTAGTGTTTTGGCGGGGGGGCCTGGCGAGCAGTACTTC.